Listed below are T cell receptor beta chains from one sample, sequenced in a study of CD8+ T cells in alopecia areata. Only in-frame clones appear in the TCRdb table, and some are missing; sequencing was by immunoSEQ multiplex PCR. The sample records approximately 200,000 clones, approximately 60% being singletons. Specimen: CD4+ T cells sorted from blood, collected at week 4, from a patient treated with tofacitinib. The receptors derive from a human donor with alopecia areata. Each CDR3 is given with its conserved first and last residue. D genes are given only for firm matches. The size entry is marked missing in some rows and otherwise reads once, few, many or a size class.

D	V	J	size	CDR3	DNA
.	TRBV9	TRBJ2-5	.	CASSARPKETQYF	TGTGCCAGCAGCGCGAGGCCCAAAGAGACCCAGTACTTC
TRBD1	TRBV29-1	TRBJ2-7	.	CSVGLWGTGVFEQYF	TGCAGCGTTGGTCTCTGGGGGACAGGTGTTTTCGAGCAGTACTTC
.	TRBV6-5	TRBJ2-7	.	CASKESAAYEQYF	TGTGCCAGCAAAGAATCGGCAGCCTACGAGCAGTACTTC
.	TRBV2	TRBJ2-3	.	CASSEGRGTDTQYF	TGTGCCAGCAGTGAAGGGCGGGGCACAGATACGCAGTATTTT
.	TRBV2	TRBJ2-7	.	CASSGVSSYEQYF	TGTGCCAGCAGTGGGGTTAGCTCCTACGAGCAGTACTTC
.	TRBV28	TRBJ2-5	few	CASRESGRETQYF	TGTGCCAGCAGGGAATCGGGACGGGAGACCCAGTACTTC
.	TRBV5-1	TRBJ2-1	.	CASSRAPGGEQFF	TGCGCCAGCAGCCGGGCTCCAGGGGGGGAGCAGTTCTTC
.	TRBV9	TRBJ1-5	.	CASSVGGGAQPQHF	TGTGCCAGCAGCGTAGGTGGGGGGGCCCAGCCCCAGCATTTT
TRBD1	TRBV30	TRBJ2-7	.	CAWTQDRGREQYF	TGTGCCTGGACTCAGGACAGGGGGAGGGAGCAGTACTTC
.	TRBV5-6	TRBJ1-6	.	CASSTSSGGYNSPLHF	TGTGCCAGCAGCACCTCCTCCGGAGGATATAATTCACCCCTCCACTTT
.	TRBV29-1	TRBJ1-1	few	CSVLYRLSNTEAFF	TGCAGCGTGCTTTACAGGTTGTCGAACACTGAAGCTTTCTTT
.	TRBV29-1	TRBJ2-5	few	CSGFDGLGETQYF	TGCAGCGGGTTCGACGGCCTGGGAGAGACCCAGTACTTC
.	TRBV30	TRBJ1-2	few	CAWSVPGPFNYGYTF	TGTGCCTGGAGTGTACCAGGGCCTTTTAACTATGGCTACACCTTC
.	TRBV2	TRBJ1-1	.	CASSEDINTEAFF	TGTGCCAGCAGTGAGGATATTAACACTGAAGCTTTCTTT
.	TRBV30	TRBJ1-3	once	CAWGGSGNTIYF	TGTGCCTGGGGGGGGTCTGGAAACACCATATATTTT
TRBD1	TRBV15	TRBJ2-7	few	CATSRDPGQGNLLYF	TGTGCCACCAGCAGAGACCCGGGACAGGGGAATCTTCTGTACTTC
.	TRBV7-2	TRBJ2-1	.	CASSPEWMGTNEQFF	TGTGCCAGCAGTCCCGAATGGATGGGGACCAATGAGCAGTTCTTC
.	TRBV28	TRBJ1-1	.	CASRLLGEWSTEAFF	TGTGCCAGCAGGTTGCTTGGGGAGTGGAGCACTGAAGCTTTCTTT
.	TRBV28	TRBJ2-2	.	CASSITGTLSGELFF	TGTGCCAGCAGTATTACCGGGACCCTGAGCGGGGAGCTGTTTTTT
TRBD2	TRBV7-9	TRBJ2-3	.	CASSLGLAGGTDTQYF	TGTGCCAGCAGCTTAGGACTAGCGGGGGGCACAGATACGCAGTATTTT
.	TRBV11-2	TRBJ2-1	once	CASSLQQGSYNEQFF	TGTGCCAGCAGCTTACAACAGGGTTCCTACAATGAGCAGTTCTTC
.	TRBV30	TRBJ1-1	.	CAWSVLTPGETEAFF	TGTGCCTGGAGTGTACTCACCCCAGGGGAAACTGAAGCTTTCTTT
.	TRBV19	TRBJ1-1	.	CASFARRAENTEAFF	TGTGCCAGTTTTGCACGGCGGGCGGAGAACACTGAAGCTTTCTTT
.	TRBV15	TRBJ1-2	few	CATSRGPGVNRDGYTF	TGTGCCACCAGCAGAGGGCCAGGGGTGAATCGGGATGGCTACACCTTC
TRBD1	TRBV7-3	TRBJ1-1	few	CASSMNRGMGTEAFF	TGTGCCAGCAGCATGAACAGGGGTATGGGAACTGAAGCTTTCTTT
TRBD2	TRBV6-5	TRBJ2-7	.	CASSYSKVGGTEQYF	TGTGCCAGCAGTTACTCGAAGGTGGGGGGGACCGAGCAGTACTTC
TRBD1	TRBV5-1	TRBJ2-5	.	CASSLGDRGVQETQYF	TGCGCCAGCAGCTTGGGGGACAGGGGCGTTCAAGAGACCCAGTACTTC
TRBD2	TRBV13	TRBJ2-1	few	CASSLGLAGGSEQFF	TGTGCCAGCAGCTTAGGACTAGCGGGAGGTAGTGAGCAGTTCTTC
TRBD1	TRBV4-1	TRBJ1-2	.	CASSQGTGTPYGYTF	TGCGCCAGCAGCCAAGGGACAGGGACCCCCTATGGCTACACCTTC
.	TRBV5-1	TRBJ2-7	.	CASSGGPYPYEQYF	TGCGCCAGCAGCGGGGGACCGTACCCCTACGAGCAGTACTTC
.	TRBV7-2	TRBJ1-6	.	CASSLDGPNSPLHF	TGTGCCAGCAGCTTAGACGGACCGAATTCACCCCTCCACTTT
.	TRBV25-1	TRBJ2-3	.	CASSVPPPPEEVTDTQYF	TGTGCCAGCAGTGTCCCCCCCCCGCCAGAGGAGGTAACAGATACGCAGTATTTT
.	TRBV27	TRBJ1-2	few	CASSLVSGLSYGYTF	TGTGCCAGCAGTTTGGTCTCGGGCCTATCCTATGGCTACACCTTC
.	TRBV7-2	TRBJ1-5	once	CASSLGGTPGQPQHF	TGTGCCAGCAGCTTAGGAGGGACCCCGGGTCAGCCCCAGCATTTT
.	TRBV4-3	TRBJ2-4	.	CASSQDLNLAKNIQYF	TGCGCCAGCAGCCAGGACCTAAACTTAGCCAAAAACATTCAGTACTTC
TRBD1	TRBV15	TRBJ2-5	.	CATSGGTGKETQYF	TGTGCCACCAGCGGGGGGACAGGAAAGGAGACCCAGTACTTC
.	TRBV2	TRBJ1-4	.	CASNRNAAKLFF	TGTGCCAGCAATCGGAACGCCGCAAAACTGTTTTTT
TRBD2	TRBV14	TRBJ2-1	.	CASSPLGAGVLNNEQFF	TGTGCCAGCAGCCCTCTTGGAGCGGGGGTCCTTAACAATGAGCAGTTCTTC
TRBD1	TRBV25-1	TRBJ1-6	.	CASSASGQGLGSPLHF	TGTGCCAGCAGCGCTTCCGGACAGGGTTTGGGTTCACCCCTCCACTTT
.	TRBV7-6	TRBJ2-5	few	CASSGTSGSVETQYF	TGTGCCAGCAGCGGGACGTCTGGGTCCGTAGAGACCCAGTACTTC
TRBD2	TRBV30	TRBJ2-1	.	CAWSVQAGVSSYNEQFF	TGTGCCTGGAGTGTACAGGCGGGGGTTAGCTCCTACAATGAGCAGTTCTTC
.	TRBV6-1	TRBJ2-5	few	CASSEAGSARAQYF	TGTGCCAGCAGTGAAGCTGGCAGTGCTAGGGCCCAGTACTTC
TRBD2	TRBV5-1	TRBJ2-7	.	CASSSGLGAEQYF	TGCGCCAGCAGCTCGGGACTAGGGGCCGAGCAGTACTTC
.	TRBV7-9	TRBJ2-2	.	CASSLDRGSGELFF	TGTGCCAGCAGCTTAGATCGAGGGTCCGGGGAGCTGTTTTTT
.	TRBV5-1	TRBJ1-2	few	CASSPAEHNYGYTF	TGCGCCAGCAGCCCCGCGGAGCATAACTATGGCTACACCTTC
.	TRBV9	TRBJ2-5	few	CASSVASGQETQYF	TGTGCCAGCAGCGTAGCCTCGGGCCAAGAGACCCAGTACTTC
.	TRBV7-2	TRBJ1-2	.	CASSRGLSGTGGYTF	TGTGCCAGCAGCCGGGGACTCTCAGGCACAGGTGGCTACACCTTC
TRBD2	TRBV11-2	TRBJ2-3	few	CASSPWGEGVGTDTQYF	TGTGCCAGCAGCCCCTGGGGGGAGGGAGTGGGCACAGATACGCAGTATTTT
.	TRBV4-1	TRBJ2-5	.	CASSQDKDTTQYF	TGCGCCAGCAGCCAAGATAAGGACACGACCCAGTACTTC
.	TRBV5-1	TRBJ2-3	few	CASSLGLPSTDTQYF	TGCGCCAGCAGCTTGGGACTCCCTAGCACAGATACGCAGTATTTT
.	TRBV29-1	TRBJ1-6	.	CSVGSGPGSPLHF	TGCAGCGTTGGTTCGGGGCCAGGCTCCCCCCTCCACTTT
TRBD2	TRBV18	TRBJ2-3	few	CASSPYAAGGPDTQYF	TGTGCCAGCTCACCATACGCAGCGGGGGGGCCAGATACGCAGTATTTT
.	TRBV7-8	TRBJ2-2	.	CASSLVRLAGNRTGELFF	TGTGCCAGCAGCTTAGTTAGGTTGGCAGGAAATCGCACCGGGGAGCTGTTTTTT